The TCR beta chain under discussion was sequenced for a study of lymphopenia after photon versus proton radiotherapy. Generated by immunoSEQ multiplex PCR, the TCRdb table keeps only in-frame clones and is missing some. The table records approximately 47,000 clones, 85% to 90% of them present only once. Trimming removed 1 base from V and 1 base from J, with 4 bases in between. CDR3 length: 13 residues. Germline V lookup: CDR1 SGHVS, CDR2 FNYEAQ. Overall study findings and caveats: Better survival with proton therapy was suggested as possible, not demonstrated.

As regards this clone: Antigen unknown.

The sample in question was peripheral blood, obtained from a patient treated with photon-based radiotherapy. The genes are TRBV7-6 and TRBJ1-1; no clear D gene. The TCR sequence derives from a man between 40 and 49 years old with gastric cancer. In DNA form, the CDR3 reads TGTGCCAGCAGCTTAGAGGAGAACACTGAAGCTTTCTTT. It yields the protein CASSLEENTEAFF.